This TCR beta chain stems from a study of cytomegalovirus exposure and HLA in healthy donors. The study ran its PCR with 60 Vbeta and 13 Jbeta primers. Here immunoSEQ multiplex PCR was the method, and the copy in TCRdb shows in-frame clones only, minus some. Recorded here are over 100,000 clones; the top ten clones represent roughly 1.7%. V was shortened by 7 bases and J by 10 bases, with 11 bases between the two germline ends. The CDR3 sequence is 12 residues long. Germline CDR1 and CDR2: SNHLY and FYNNEI. V gene TRBV2 combines with J gene TRBJ1-6; unclear D gene. Sequencing input: PBMCs. The receptor comes from a man aged 18-30 years in good health and CMV-seronegative. The CDR3 here is CASNTAGSPLHF. In nucleotides, the CDR3 is TGTGCCAGCAATACAGCAGGATCACCCCTCCACTTT. Full variable domain (rest looked up from reference TRBV2 and TRBJ1-6): EPEVTQTPSHQVTQMGQEVILRCVPISNHLYFYWYRQILGQKVEFLVSFYNNEISEKSEIFDDQFSVERPDGSNFTLKIRSTKLEDSAMYFCASNTAGSPLHFGNGTRLTVT.